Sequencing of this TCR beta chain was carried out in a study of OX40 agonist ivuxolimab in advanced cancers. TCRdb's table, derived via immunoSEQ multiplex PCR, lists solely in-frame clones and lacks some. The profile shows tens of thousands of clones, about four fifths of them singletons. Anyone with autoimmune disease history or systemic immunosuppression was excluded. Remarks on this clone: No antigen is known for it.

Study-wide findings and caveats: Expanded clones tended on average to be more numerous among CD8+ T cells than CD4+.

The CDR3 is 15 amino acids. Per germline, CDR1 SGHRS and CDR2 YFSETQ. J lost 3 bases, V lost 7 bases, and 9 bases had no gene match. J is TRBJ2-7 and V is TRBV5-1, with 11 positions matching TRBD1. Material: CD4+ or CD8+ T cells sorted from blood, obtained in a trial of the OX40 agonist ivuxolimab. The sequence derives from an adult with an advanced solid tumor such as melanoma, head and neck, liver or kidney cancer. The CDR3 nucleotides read TGCGCCAGCCGACATGCGGGGACAGGGGGCTACGAGCAGTACTTC. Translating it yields CASRHAGTGGYEQYF. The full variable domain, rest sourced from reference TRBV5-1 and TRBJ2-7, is KAGVTQTPRYLIKTRGQQVTLSCSPISGHRSVSWYQQTPGQGLQFLFEYFSETQRNKGNFPGRFSGRQFSNSRSEMNVSTLELGDSALYLCASRHAGTGGYEQYFGPGTRLTVT.